This TCR beta chain was profiled in a study of T-cell memory formation after mild COVID-19 (dated by TCRdb to the early 2020s). As for the study more broadly: TCR sequence clusters from the two donors were largely donor specific. In a couple of donors, T-cell clones that expanded and contracted after mild COVID-19 were followed by sequencing TCRalpha and TCRbeta repertoires longitudinally. Two young, previously healthy adult volunteers made up the cohort, one male and one female.

In its sample, this clonotype was seen once. It has no known antigen specificity. Base qualities are not recorded, but no much larger clone differs from it by a single base. One read alone is weak evidence. V was cut back by 5 bases and J by 5 bases, leaving a gap of 12 bases between them. Reading the germline V gene gives CDR1 SQVTM and CDR2 ANQGSEA. From cysteine to phenylalanine, the CDR3 is 12 amino acids long. This entry keeps only the CDR3 DNA: 36 bases, framed from base 1. The sequencing machine was an Illumina NovaSeq 6000. cDNA libraries for TCRalpha and TCRbeta were prepared by 5'RACE using constant-segment primers, with sample barcodes and unique molecular identifiers added. Trizol reagent was used to extract RNA from every sample. Libraries were amplified in two PCR steps, with a second sample barcode and Illumina TruSeq adapters added in the second step. Libraries were sequenced on an Illumina NovaSeq with 2 x 150 bp paired-end reads. The study's processing was this. The reads were demultiplexed and collapsed into UMI-guided consensus sequences using migec v1.2.7. With mixcr v2.1.11, UMI consensuses were aligned to TRA and TRB V and J templates and assembled into clonotypes. A clonotype was counted as expanded or contracted only if both edgeR and NoisET called the change significant, with noise models trained on biological replicates. For edgeR calls, the thresholds were a false discovery rate-adjusted p below 0.01 and a log2 fold-change of 1. As an exploratory analysis of dynamics, max-normalized trajectories of the 1000 most abundant clonotypes were examined by PCA with hierarchical clustering. Each responding clone was given a CD4 or CD8 phenotype based on the CD4+ and CD8+ repertoires, which had been sequenced separately. The public reads were reanalyzed by TCRdb: fastp trimming at Q25, MiXCR alignment, in-frame beta chains only. Rows with a matching CDR3 protein are joined into one entry that keeps the most common DNA and genes. TCRdb assigned the V and J calls; the authors' analysis was not used. Within this sample are about 140,000 distinct CDR3 sequences, with almost 25% of them counted one time only. Clones ranked in the top ten supply roughly 25% of the sample.

The research as a whole found: Some responding clones were found in pre-infection memory, which suggests that pre-existing cross-reactive memory T cells took part in the SARS-CoV-2 response. Only a couple of mild cases were covered in the study, and larger cohorts including severe cases with pre-infection samples were considered necessary. Balanced CD4/CD8 phenotypes were observed for clones contracting from day 15 to 85, whereas a bias towards CD4+ was observed for a second wave of clones expanding from day 15 to 37. Whether the second-wave clones peaking on day 37 were SARS-CoV-2 specific was not confirmed. Contracting CD4+ clones turned up mainly in the CM and EM memory subsets, whereas EMRA was where CD8+ clones were enriched.

Ficoll-Paque density gradient centrifugation was used to isolate PBMCs. This sequence was found in an adult woman who had mild COVID-19 (a few samples of this study predate the infection). The sample titles of this study are shuffled in the database, so cell type and time point are left out; the donor was told from shared clones. Sequencing was performed on PBMCs or a T cell subset sorted from them (not recorded which). The chain is assembled from TRBV29-1 and TRBJ2-5, with no reliable assignment of the D segment. The nucleotides read TGCAGCGTTAAGCCGGAGTGGGAGACCCAGTACTTC. It is translated as CSVKPEWETQYF.